This entry features one T cell receptor (beta chain) sequence. Its matching antigen is unknown. An end of the junction does not agree with germline; a read error may underlie this. The data belong to a study of cytomegalovirus exposure and HLA in healthy donors. General study points: For most subjects, TCR beta sequences were reported to predict HLA-A and HLA-B alleles with accuracy. Later work found that TCR association rates differed between HLA loci; DRB1 had the most and HLA-C the fewest. A later analysis reported that several of the most significant clusters appeared to be linked to common viral pathogens, among them Epstein-Barr virus.

With 60 Vbeta and 13 Jbeta primers, the PCR was carried out. Assay used: immunoSEQ multiplex PCR; TCRdb lists only in-frame clones, some missing. There are around 100,000 clones in the sample; roughly 80% occur only once, and 5.4% lies in the top ten. Every donor was a healthy person donating bone marrow. The CDR3 totals 13 residues. Germline CDR1 reads SSHAT; CDR2 reads FNYEAQ (reference sequence). The chain is built from TRBV7-7 and TRBJ2-5; a weak D match, TRBD1 (5 bases). The sample taken for sequencing was PBMCs. This receptor was identified in a woman aged 25 to 39 in good health and CMV-seropositive. In DNA form, the CDR3 reads TGTGCTAGCAGCTTAGGGGCCAGGGAGACCCAGTACTTC. Its protein product is CASSLGARETQYF.